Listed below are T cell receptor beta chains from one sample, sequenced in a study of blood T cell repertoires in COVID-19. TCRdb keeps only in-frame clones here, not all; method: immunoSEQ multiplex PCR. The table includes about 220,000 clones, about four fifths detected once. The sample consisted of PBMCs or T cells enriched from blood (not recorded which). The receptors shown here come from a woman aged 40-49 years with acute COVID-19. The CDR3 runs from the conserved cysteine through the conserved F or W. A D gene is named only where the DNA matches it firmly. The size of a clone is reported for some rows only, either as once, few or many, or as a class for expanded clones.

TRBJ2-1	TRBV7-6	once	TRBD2	CASSPRGVGRNEQFF	TGTGCCAGCAGCCCACGGGGGGTAGGTCGGAATGAGCAGTTCTTC
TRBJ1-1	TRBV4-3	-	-	CASSQDPVGTPGNTEAFF	TGCGCCAGCAGCCAAGACCCAGTAGGCACCCCGGGGAACACTGAAGCTTTCTTT
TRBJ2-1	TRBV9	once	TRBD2	CASSVGVARERGEQFF	TGTGCCAGCAGCGTAGGAGTGGCGCGGGAGAGGGGTGAGCAGTTCTTC
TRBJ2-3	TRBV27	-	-	CASSPNLVADTQYF	TGTGCCAGCAGTCCAAACTTGGTAGCAGATACGCAGTATTTT
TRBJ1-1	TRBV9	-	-	CASSVAGSTEAFF	TGTGCCAGCAGCGTAGCGGGGAGCACTGAAGCTTTCTTT
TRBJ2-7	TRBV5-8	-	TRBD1	CASSWPGQDPYEQYF	TGTGCCAGCAGCTGGCCGGGACAGGATCCCTACGAGCAGTACTTC
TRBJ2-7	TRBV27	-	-	CASSPTGTYEQYF	TGTGCCAGCAGCCCGACAGGTACGTACGAGCAGTACTTC
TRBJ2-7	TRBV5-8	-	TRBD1	CASSPGTGKYEQYF	TGTGCCAGCAGCCCCGGGACAGGCAAATACGAGCAGTACTTC
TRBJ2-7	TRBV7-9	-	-	CASSPGYGLEQYF	TGTGCCAGCAGCCCGGGGTACGGTCTCGAGCAGTACTTC
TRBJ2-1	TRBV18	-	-	CASSPSGHYYNEQFF	TGTGCCAGCTCACCCTCGGGACATTACTACAATGAGCAGTTCTTC
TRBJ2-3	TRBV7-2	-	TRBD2	CASSLGTSIDTQYF	TGTGCCAGCAGCTTAGGGACTAGCATAGATACGCAGTATTTT
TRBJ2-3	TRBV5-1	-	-	CASSQGQISTDTQYF	TGCGCCAGCAGCCAGGGACAAATTAGCACAGATACGCAGTATTTT
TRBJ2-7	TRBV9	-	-	CASSNTPDSSEQYF	TGTGCCAGCAGCAACACACCGGACTCTTCTGAGCAGTACTTC
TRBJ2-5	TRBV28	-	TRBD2	CASSLPGGTETQYF	TGTGCCAGCAGTTTACCGGGGGGGACGGAGACCCAGTACTTC
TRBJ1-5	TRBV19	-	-	CASTGTNSNQPQHF	TGTGCCAGTACCGGGACTAATAGCAATCAGCCCCAGCATTTT
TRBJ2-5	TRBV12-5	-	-	CASGLTGETQYF	TGTGCTAGTGGTTTGACTGGAGAGACCCAGTACTTC
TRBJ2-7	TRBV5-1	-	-	CASSLEAALYEQYF	TGCGCCAGCAGCTTGGAGGCAGCGCTCTACGAGCAGTACTTC
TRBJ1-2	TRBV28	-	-	CASSSVRYGYTF	TGTGCCAGCAGTTCCGTTAGATATGGCTACACCTTC
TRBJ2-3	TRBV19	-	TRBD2	CASSIVAGGPTDTQYF	TGTGCCAGTAGTATAGTAGCGGGAGGGCCGACAGATACGCAGTATTTT
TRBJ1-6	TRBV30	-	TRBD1	CAWSRQGQGKVMSNSPLHF	TGTGCCTGGAGTCGTCAGGGACAGGGGAAGGTGATGAGTAATTCACCCCTCCACTTT
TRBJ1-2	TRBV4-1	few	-	CASNPGVWVGYGYTF	TGCGCCAGCAACCCGGGGGTATGGGTTGGCTATGGCTACACCTTC
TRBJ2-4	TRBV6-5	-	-	CASRGLDIQYF	TGTGCCAGCAGGGGACTGGACATTCAGTACTTC
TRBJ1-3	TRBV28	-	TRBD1	CASSFTGDSGNTIYF	TGTGCCAGCAGTTTTACAGGGGATTCTGGAAACACCATATATTTT
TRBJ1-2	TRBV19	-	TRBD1	CASNVVGRGLDGYTF	TGTGCCAGCAACGTAGTGGGCAGGGGGCTTGATGGCTACACCTTC
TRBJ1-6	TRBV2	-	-	CASSATDMSSYNSPLHF	TGTGCCAGCAGTGCTACTGATATGAGCTCCTATAATTCACCCCTCCACTTT
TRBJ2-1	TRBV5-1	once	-	CASSPLGNYNEQFF	TGCGCCAGCAGCCCACTAGGGAACTACAATGAGCAGTTCTTC
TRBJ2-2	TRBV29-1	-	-	CSVRATGNTGELFF	TGCAGCGTCCGTGCTACAGGGAACACCGGGGAGCTGTTTTTT
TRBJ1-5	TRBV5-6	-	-	CASSSGGVQPQHF	TGTGCCAGCAGCTCGGGGGGGGTCCAGCCCCAGCATTTT
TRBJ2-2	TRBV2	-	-	CASSEQGGAGELFF	TGTGCCAGCAGTGAACAGGGAGGAGCCGGGGAGCTGTTTTTT
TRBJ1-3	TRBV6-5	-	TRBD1	CASRATGRGIYF	TGTGCCAGCAGGGCGACAGGGCGAGGCATATATTTT
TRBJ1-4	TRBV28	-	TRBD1	CASRSWDRANEKLFF	TGTGCCAGCAGGTCCTGGGACAGAGCTAATGAAAAACTGTTTTTT
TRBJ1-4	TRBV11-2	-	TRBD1	CASRHGQGGNEKLFF	TGTGCCAGCAGACACGGACAGGGCGGGAATGAAAAACTGTTTTTT
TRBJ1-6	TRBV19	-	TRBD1	CASRETGNNSPLHF	TGTGCCAGTAGGGAGACAGGGAATAATTCACCCCTCCACTTT
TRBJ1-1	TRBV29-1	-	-	CSATRTDNTEAFF	TGCAGCGCCACTCGGACAGACAACACTGAAGCTTTCTTT
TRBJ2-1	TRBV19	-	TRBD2	CASFSSGSPYNEQFF	TGTGCCAGCTTCTCTAGCGGGAGTCCCTACAATGAGCAGTTCTTC
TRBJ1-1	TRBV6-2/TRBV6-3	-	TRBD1	CASSTNRGNTEAFF	TGTGCCAGCAGTACTAACAGGGGGAACACTGAAGCTTTCTTT
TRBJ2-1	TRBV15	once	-	CATSDWLTTYNEQFF	TGTGCCACCTCAGACTGGCTCACGACCTACAATGAGCAGTTCTTC
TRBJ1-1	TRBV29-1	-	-	CSVEGGGERAFF	TGCAGCGTTGAGGGGGGGGGAGAACGGGCTTTCTTT
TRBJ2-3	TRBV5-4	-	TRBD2	CASSPRLAGGDTQYF	TGTGCCAGCAGCCCCAGACTAGCGGGAGGGGATACGCAGTATTTT
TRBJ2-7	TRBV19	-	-	CASSIGLAPEQYF	TGTGCCAGTAGTATCGGGCTAGCACCCGAGCAGTACTTC
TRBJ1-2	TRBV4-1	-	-	CASSQDREHGYTF	TGCGCCAGCAGCCAAGACCGGGAGCATGGCTACACCTTC
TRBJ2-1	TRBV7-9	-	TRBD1	CASSPYPGDRVYNEQFF	TGTGCCAGCAGCCCATATCCCGGGGACAGGGTCTACAATGAGCAGTTCTTC
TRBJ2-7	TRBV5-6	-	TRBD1	CASSLTGTGGELEQYF	TGTGCCAGCAGCTTGACCGGGACAGGGGGCGAATTGGAGCAGTACTTC
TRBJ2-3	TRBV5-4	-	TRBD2	CASSAGGGRGRDTQYF	TGTGCCAGCAGCGCGGGCGGCGGGAGGGGTCGAGATACGCAGTATTTT
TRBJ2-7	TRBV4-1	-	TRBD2	CASSQEPGLAGDIWQYF	TGCGCCAGCAGCCAAGAACCAGGACTAGCGGGAGATATATGGCAGTACTTC
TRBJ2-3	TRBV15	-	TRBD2	CATSRATGTSGAQYF	TGTGCCACCAGCAGAGCAACCGGGACTAGCGGAGCGCAGTATTTT
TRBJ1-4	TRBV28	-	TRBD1	CASRGSGGTNEKLFF	TGTGCCAGCAGGGGATCAGGGGGCACTAATGAAAAACTGTTTTTT
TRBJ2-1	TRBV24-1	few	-	CATKENEGGNNEQFF	TGTGCCACCAAGGAAAATGAGGGCGGAAACAATGAGCAGTTCTTC
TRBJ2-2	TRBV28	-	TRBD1	CASSSSDRGTGELFF	TGTGCCAGCAGTTCGTCCGACAGGGGGACCGGGGAGCTGTTTTTT
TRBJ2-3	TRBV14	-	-	CASSQDDSDTQYF	TGTGCCAGCAGCCAAGATGACTCAGATACGCAGTATTTT
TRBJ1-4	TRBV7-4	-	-	CASSRRQVLTNEKLFF	TGTGCCAGCAGCCGGCGACAGGTACTGACCAATGAAAAACTGTTTTTT
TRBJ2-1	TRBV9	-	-	CASSAGPGDYNEQFF	TGTGCCAGCAGCGCGGGACCAGGGGACTACAATGAGCAGTTCTTC
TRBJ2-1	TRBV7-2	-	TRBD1	CASSYGQGSGIF	TGTGCCAGCAGCTACGGACAGGGCTCAGGGATCTTC